Below, one T cell receptor (beta chain) is given with its context. No antigen is known for it. No base qualities exist here, and no much larger clone lies one base off it. This sample is part of a study of shared clonotypes between healthy human individuals (dated by TCRdb to 2019 to 2021). Notes on the research overall: Three men and two women, aged 18 to 49 years, made up the cohort. Per donor, three plates each were used for CD4 naive and CD4 memory, two for CD8 naive, and one for CD8 memory. To estimate repertoire size and how much clonotypes are shared between individuals, the study performed deep sequencing of blood TCR repertoires from about five healthy adults. Leukapheresis yielded between about 0.85 and 9.5 billion PBMCs per donor. Different laboratories and diverse techniques were used to prepare libraries and sequence TCR repertoires, to increase sequencing depth and limit assay-specific biases.

Donors were healthy HIV-negative adults with no recently reported acute infections or vaccinations. Every donor was a Caucasian adult residing in Nashville, Tennessee, USA. CD4+ T cells were enriched through magnetic negative selection, after which naive cells were positively selected on CD45RA and the remaining negative fraction served as the memory subset. Blood was obtained by leukapheresis, after which PBMCs were separated by Ficoll-Histopaque density gradient centrifugation and cryopreserved in liquid nitrogen vapor phase. Analytical flow cytometry was used to check the purity and quantity of each magnetically sorted T cell population. From each sorted fraction, genomic DNA was isolated and quantified by UV absorbance on a Nanodrop 2000c. Overall study outcomes, separate from this receptor: Estimated clonotype richness was generally larger for naive than for memory subsets. Pairwise subsampling led to the expectation that sequencing depth would affect the degree of clonotype sharing among donors. Because the study included only a small number of donors, the genetic and exposure-history diversity represented was limited. Sharing across a few donors was observed for around 4.8% of naive CD4, 3% to 3.5% of naive CD8, 2% to 2.5% of memory CD4, and around 0.44% of memory CD8 clonotypes. Incomplete sequencing was indicated by rarefaction of sorted-subset datasets, despite the large sequencing depth. Sampling was restricted to blood, and TCR repertoires in tissues likely differ from the TCR repertoires found in blood. Clonotypes shared by all four sorted-subset donors showed higher generation probabilities than non-shared clonotypes.

The CDR3 contains 14 residues, cysteine and phenylalanine counted. Of all the DNA, just the CDR3 is kept, 42 bases in frame from base 1. The germline V gene encodes CDR1 ENHRY and CDR2 SYGVKD. V loses 0 bases, J loses 3 bases, and the germline ends lie 9 bases apart. Using the deep immunoSEQ assay, multiplex PCR amplified TCR CDR3 regions from genomic DNA. Extracted genomic DNA from each cell subset was spread evenly across all wells of several immunoSEQ 96-well plates, with each plate serving as a replicate. For sorted subsets, 150 to 250 ng genomic DNA, equal to about 30,000 T cell genomes, was loaded into each replicate PCR. The purified libraries were quantified using a Qubit 3.0 fluorometer, sized with a Bioanalyzer 2100, and then quantified again using the KAPA Library Quantification kit. Each immunoSEQ 96-well plate was sequenced on its own single-read 150-cycle Illumina NextSeq 550 flow cell. For the original study's pipeline: The immunoSEQ output contained only junctional sequences without quality scores, so filtering could not match that applied to full-length reads. To assign V/J genes and CDR3, sequences were annotated using PyIR, a Python wrapper for IgBLAST v1.9, with IMGT germline references. Any read was removed if the V/J assignment was weak (E-value above 1e-6), the CDR3 was missing, or the read contained stop codons, out-of-frame junctions, or ambiguous translated residues. V3J clonotypes were defined as sequences sharing an identical inferred V gene, J gene, and CDR3 amino acid sequence. Percentage overlap between repertoires was calculated by dividing the number of shared unique clonotypes by the size of the smaller repertoire. RTK rarefaction, the Chao1 estimator, and Recon v2.1 estimates of unobserved clonotypes were used to assess repertoire richness. For all TCRbeta clonotypes obtained by the gDNA method from several donors, generation probabilities were computed with OLGA. Imported from immuneACCESS, the table was reduced by TCRdb to in-frame sequences with V and J called. These copies leave out some clones; in studies compared against another copy, an unresolved V gene accounts for under half, and the cause of the remainder is not known. V and J calls and clone size are copied from that table; D and trimming were computed from the DNA. For this sample the table gives some 200,000 clones, of which 90% to 95% were detected only once. Approximately 0.07% of the sample is held by the ten biggest clonotypes.

The source of this sequence is a woman under 40 in good health. The sequence joins TRBV10-3 to TRBJ2-7; the D assignment is uncertain and may be TRBD1 or TRBD2, with 5 bases supporting each. Sequenced sample: naive CD4+ T cells sorted from blood. Taken with the paper, the label for cell subset or site translates to: CD45RA+ positively selected. The nucleotides are TGTGCCATCAGTGAGTCGGGACGGATCTACGAGCAGTACTTC. Its translation reads: CAISESGRIYEQYF.